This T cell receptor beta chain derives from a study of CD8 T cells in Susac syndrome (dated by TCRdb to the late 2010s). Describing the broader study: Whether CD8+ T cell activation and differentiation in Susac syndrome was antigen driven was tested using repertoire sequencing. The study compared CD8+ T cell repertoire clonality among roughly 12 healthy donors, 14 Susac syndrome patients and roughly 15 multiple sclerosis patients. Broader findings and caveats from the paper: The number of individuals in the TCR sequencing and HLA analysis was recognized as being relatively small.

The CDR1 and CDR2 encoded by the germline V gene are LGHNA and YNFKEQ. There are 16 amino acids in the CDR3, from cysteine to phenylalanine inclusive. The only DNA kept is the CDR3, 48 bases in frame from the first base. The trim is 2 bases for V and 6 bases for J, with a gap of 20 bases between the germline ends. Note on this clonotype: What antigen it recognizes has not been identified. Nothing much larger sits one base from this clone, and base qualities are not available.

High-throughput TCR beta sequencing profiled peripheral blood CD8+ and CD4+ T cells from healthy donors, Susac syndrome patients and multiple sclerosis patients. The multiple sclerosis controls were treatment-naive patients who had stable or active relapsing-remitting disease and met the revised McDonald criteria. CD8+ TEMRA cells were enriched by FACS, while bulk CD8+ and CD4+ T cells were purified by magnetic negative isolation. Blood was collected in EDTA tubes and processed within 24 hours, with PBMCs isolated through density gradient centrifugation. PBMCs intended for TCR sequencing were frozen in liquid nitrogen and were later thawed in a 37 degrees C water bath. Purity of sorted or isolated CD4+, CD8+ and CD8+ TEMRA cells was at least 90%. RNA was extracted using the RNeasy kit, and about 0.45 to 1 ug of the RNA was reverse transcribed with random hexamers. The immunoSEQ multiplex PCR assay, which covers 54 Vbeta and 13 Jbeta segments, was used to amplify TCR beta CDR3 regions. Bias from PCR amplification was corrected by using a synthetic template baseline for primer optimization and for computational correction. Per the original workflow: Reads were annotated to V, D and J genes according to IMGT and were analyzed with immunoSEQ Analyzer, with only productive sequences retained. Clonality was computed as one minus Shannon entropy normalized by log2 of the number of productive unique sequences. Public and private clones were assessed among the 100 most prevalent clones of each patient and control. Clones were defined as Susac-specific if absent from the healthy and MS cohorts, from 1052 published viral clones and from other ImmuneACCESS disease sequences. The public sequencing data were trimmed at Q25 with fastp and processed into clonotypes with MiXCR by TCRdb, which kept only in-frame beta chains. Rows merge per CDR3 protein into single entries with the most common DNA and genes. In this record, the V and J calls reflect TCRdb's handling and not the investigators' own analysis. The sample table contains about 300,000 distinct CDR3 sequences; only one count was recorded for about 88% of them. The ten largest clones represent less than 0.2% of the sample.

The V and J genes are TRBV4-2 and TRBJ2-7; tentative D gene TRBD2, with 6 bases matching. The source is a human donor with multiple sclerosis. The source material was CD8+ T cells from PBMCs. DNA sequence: TGTGCCAGCAGCCAACGCGGGCCGGGGGAAGGGGCCGAGCAGTACTTC. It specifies CASSQRGPGEGAEQYF.